This entry features one TCR beta chain sequence. Its antigen remains unidentified. The data were obtained in a study of T cell responses to AZD1222 COVID-19 vaccine. Findings of the study overall: Within unmutated variant regions lay the reported targets of nearly half of spike-specific TCRs. Once two AZD1222 doses were given, Spike-specific TCR breadth and depth went up.

Clones were read by immunoSEQ multiplex PCR, and TCRdb kept only the in-frame ones, dropping some. The sample lists roughly 150,000 clones, 80% to 90% seen once, with approximately 7.2% in the top ten. There are 15 residues in the CDR3. J lost 1 base, V lost 4 bases, and 1 base had no gene match. The germline V gene encodes CDR1 SEHNR and CDR2 FQNEAQ (reference sequence). The sample was peripheral blood, taken after recovery from COVID-19. The receptor was derived from an adult who had recovered from COVID-19. The chain employs TRBV7-9 and TRBJ1-4; 9 bases match TRBD1. In DNA form, the CDR3 reads TGTGCCAGCAGCTCGGGACAGGGAACTAATGAAAAACTGTTTTTT. It specifies CASSSGQGTNEKLFF.